This TCR beta chain emerged from a study of TIL therapy for anti-PD-1-resistant metastatic lung cancer (dated by TCRdb to the early 2020s). About the full investigation: Among the enrolled patients, the median age was roughly 54 years (range about 35-75), and the median tumor PD-L1 proportion score was more than 5.5%. The cohort was predominantly lung adenocarcinoma, with a handful of EGFR-mutant and two ALK-rearranged tumors, and half of patients were current or former smokers. Clonotypes were tracked across tumor, expanded TIL product and serial blood samples by T cell receptor beta sequencing of tumor and peripheral blood. Across the cohort, whole-exome sequencing showed a median non-synonymous tumor mutation burden of about 1.6 mutations per megabase.

At the junction V is shortened by 0 bases and J by 4 bases, with 1 base in between. CDR1 and CDR2, looked up from the germline V gene, are KGHSH and LQKENI. The cysteine opens and the phenylalanine closes a CDR3 of 12 amino acids. The retained sequence is limited to the CDR3, 36 bases, with the frame set at the first base. General findings and caveats noted by the study authors: TIL culture showed high clonal turnover, with many enriched product clones undetected in the baseline tumor, suggesting clonal contraction rather than faithful expansion. Because the cohort was highly selected, with more treatment-naive, never-smoker and oncogene-addicted patients than is typical, generalizability is limited. The study protocol defined all tumor marker inferences as exploratory. Compared with baseline intratumoral T cells, expanded TIL cultures were more clonal and less diverse (median clonality roughly 6.5% vs 31%, p < 0.0001).

The time point label, as the study defines it: pre-treatment sample, taken before nivolumab and TIL therapy. Excised metastases, mostly pleural nodules or supraclavicular lymph nodes, were used as baseline tumor samples and were taken from the same resection from which TIL were grown. Tumors were collected before any PD-1/PD-L1 blockade, after which patients were given nivolumab, and patients who progressed were given lymphodepletion, an infusion of expanded TIL and IL-2. A phase I trial run at two centers enrolled adults with stage 4 NSCLC between October 2017 and January 2020. Samples came from a single-arm, open-label phase I trial of tumor-infiltrating lymphocyte therapy with nivolumab in advanced non-small cell lung cancer. Portions of each resected tumor were snap-frozen in liquid nitrogen and were stored at -80 degrees C. Using laser-capture macrodissection, tumor regions of interest were selected on H&E sections, then pulverized into approximately 16 mg aliquots and extracted using Qiagen Allprep kits.

The immunoSEQ v3 hsTCRB kit was used to amplify TCR beta CDR3 regions from genomic DNA through bias-controlled multiplex PCR. An Illumina NextSeq 500 was used to sequence the TCR libraries, reaching approximately 2 million read pairs at survey level or roughly 4.5-6 million at deep level. Under the source paper's analysis protocol: V, D and J genes were assigned, non-productive sequences were removed, and clonality was reported by immunoSEQ Analyzer software. To compare repertoires between infused TIL and blood, productive Simpson clonality was used along with the Morisita overlap index of productive TRB rearrangements. TCRdb limited this immuneACCESS table to in-frame rearrangements with V and J called. A share of clones is missing; checked studies link under half to unresolved V genes, and the rest is unexplained. The V and J calls and clone size are taken from that table; D and trimming were inferred from the DNA. The sample contains 6,500 to 9,000 clones, roughly 70% of them found a single time. Clones ranked in the top ten supply less than 9% of the sample.

Comments on this clone: Its antigen remains undetermined. No clone much larger than this one lies a single base away; base qualities are absent.

Recombination connected TRBV18 to TRBJ2-1; the D gene is unclear. The sample here was tumor tissue, taken at baseline. The TCR originated in a person aged 30 to 80 with non-small cell lung cancer. The DNA is as follows: TGTGCCAGCTCACCACCGTACAATGAGCAGTTCTTC. Its protein reads: CASSPPYNEQFF.